This T cell receptor (beta chain) was recorded in a study of cytomegalovirus exposure and HLA in healthy donors. 60 Vbeta and 13 Jbeta primers were used in PCR. TCRdb's copy holds only in-frame clones and misses some; the assay was immunoSEQ multiplex PCR. The top ten clones hold roughly 4.5% of a sample with around 160,000 clones, 75% to 90% of them seen once. Germline CDR1 reads MNHEY; CDR2 reads SVGAGI. This CDR3 contains 13 residues. The junction had 3 bases not matched to a gene; V was cut back by 6 bases and J by 7 bases. Sequenced input: PBMCs. The rearrangement links TRBV6-5 to TRBJ1-1, with 12 bases lining up with TRBD1. This sequence originates from a man aged 50 to 59 in good health and CMV-seropositive. CDR3 sequence (DNA): TGTGCCAGCAGGGGGACAGGGGGCCTTGAAGCTTTCTTT. Protein: CASRGTGGLEAFF.